Below, 15 T cell receptor beta chains from the same sample are listed, as sequenced in a study of T cells after yellow fever vaccination. TCRdb reprocessed the 5' RACE reads with MiXCR, giving one entry per CDR3 protein. The sample lists some 200,000 distinct CDR3 sequences, approximately 3.2% seen once, with 2.5% to 3.5% in the top ten. The specimen comprised CD4+ T cells sorted from PBMCs, sampled 10 days after the yellow fever booster vaccination. The receptor set was obtained from a young man who received the YFV17D yellow fever vaccine.

The CDR3 coding sequence is TGTGCCAGCAGTTTATCCCGCTCTGGAAACACCATATATTTT. Translated: CASSLSRSGNTIYF. The genes are TRBV27 and TRBJ1-3; D is unresolved. Germline lookup yields CDR1 MNHEY and CDR2 SMNVEV (reference sequence). Trimming removed 0 bases at V and 0 bases at J, with 3 bases between. The CDR3 sequence is 14 residues long.

Many counts were recorded for this clonotype. The chain has TRBV20-1 and TRBJ2-3, with a weak D call TRBD2 (6 bases). Germline-derived CDR1 and CDR2 are DFQATT and SNEGSKA (reference sequence). This CDR3 region has 17 residues. V lost 5 bases, J lost 2 bases, and 23 bases lay in between. In DNA, the CDR3 is TGCAGTGCTCCCCAACTCCTGGCGGGACCTACCACAGATACGCAGTATTTT. It is translated as CSAPQLLAGPTTDTQYF.

The table lists this clonotype with many counts. The genes are TRBV11-2 and TRBJ2-3; 7 positions agree with TRBD2. CDR1 and CDR2 (germline): SGHAT, FQNNGV. The CDR3 spans 15 residues. J lost 3 bases, V lost 0 bases, and 3 bases had no gene match. The CDR3 region is CASSLDRGGTDTQYF. The CDR3 DNA reads TGTGCCAGCAGCTTAGATCGGGGAGGGACAGATACGCAGTATTTT.

This clonotype was seen more than once but under ten times. The chain links TRBV7-2 to TRBJ2-2, with a weak D call TRBD2 (6 bases). The germline gives CDR1 SGHTA, CDR2 FQGNSA. The CDR3 covers 15 residues. With 2 bases removed from V and 2 bases from J, the gap between germline ends came to 9 bases. CDR3: CASSLSSGNTGELFF. The CDR3 DNA sequence: TGTGCCAGCAGCTTAAGTAGCGGCAACACCGGGGAGCTGTTTTTT.

The table lists this clonotype with many counts. The rearrangement joins TRBV7-6 to TRBJ2-5; D is ambiguous. V lost 5 bases and J 5 bases, leaving 12 bases between the germline ends. Germline-derived CDR1 and CDR2 are SGHVS and FNYEAQ. The CDR3 consists of 13 residues. The CDR3 region has the DNA TGTGCCAGCAGCCCCCTAAGTTTCGAGACCCAGTACTTC. This encodes CASSPLSFETQYF.

This clonotype was counted ten times or more. The chain carries TRBV12-3 or TRBV12-4 and TRBJ1-2; D may be TRBD1 (5 bases). This CDR3 spans 13 amino acids. Trimming stripped 6 bases from V and 4 bases from J, with 12 bases between. The CDR3 is CASSPRGGYGYTF. The CDR3, as DNA: TGTGCCAGCAGCCCGAGGGGCGGCTATGGCTACACCTTC.

The V gene is TRBV5-6, the J gene TRBJ1-6; D unclear. Germline CDR1 reads SGHDT; CDR2 reads YYEEEE. This CDR3 has 13 amino acids. Deletions cut 2 bases from V and 10 bases from J, with 10 bases between. The CDR3 region has the DNA TGTGCCAGCAGCTTTAGGGTGGCATCACCCCTCCACTTT. Translation gives CASSFRVASPLHF.

The rearrangement uses TRBV10-3 and TRBJ1-4; 9 bases fit TRBD1. The CDR3 has 15 residues. Germline V gene data show CDR1 as ENHRY and CDR2 as SYGVKD. The V segment lost 0 bases and the J segment 4 bases; nucleotides outside the gene matches: 0. CDR3 sequence (DNA): TGTGCCATCAGTGAGTCGGACAGGGGTAATGAAAAACTGTTTTTT. It yields the protein CAISESDRGNEKLFF.

A few counts support this clonotype. The CDR3 here is CASSLGQYNGYTF. DNA for the CDR3: TGTGCCAGTAGTCTCGGACAGTACAATGGCTACACCTTC. The chain recombines TRBV19 with TRBJ1-2; D may be TRBD1 (6 bases). This CDR3 region has 13 residues. The germline V gene has CDR1 LNHDA and CDR2 SQIVND (reference sequence). The ends were cut back, 5 bases at V and 6 bases at J, with 13 bases in the middle. Drawing the rest from reference TRBV19 and TRBJ1-2, the complete variable domain is DGGITQSPKYLFRKEGQNVTLSCEQNLNHDAMYWYRQDPGQGLRLIYYSQIVNDFQKGDIAEGYSVSREKKESFPLTVTSAQKNPTAFYLCASSLGQYNGYTFGSGTRLTVV.

This clonotype has a count of ten or more. V is TRBV20-1 and J is TRBJ2-7; perhaps TRBD2 as D (5 bases). The CDR3 is 13 residues long. V gave up 3 bases and J gave up 9 bases, with 18 bases separating them. Looked up from germline, CDR1 is DFQATT and CDR2 is SNEGSKA (reference sequence). CDR3 sequence: CSARVPGGSGQYF. The CDR3 region has the DNA TGCAGTGCTAGGGTCCCAGGAGGATCAGGGCAGTACTTC.

There are many counts of this clonotype. The chain links TRBV7-6 to TRBJ2-5; maybe TRBD2 (7 bases). This CDR3 spans 15 amino acids. The V end lost 0 bases, the J end lost 5 bases, and 13 bases lay between the germline ends. CDR1 and CDR2 (germline): SGHVS, FNYEAQ. The CDR3 is CASSLAVRGAETQYF. The CDR3 region has the DNA TGTGCCAGCAGCTTAGCGGTACGGGGGGCGGAGACCCAGTACTTC.

This clonotype was counted ten times or more. V usage is TRBV5-1 and J usage is TRBJ2-7, with 11 bases that match TRBD2. The CDR3 has 15 residues. Germline V CDR1 and CDR2: SGHRS, YFSETQ. The V and J ends lost 4 bases and 2 bases, in that order; junction bases with no gene match: 5. As DNA, the CDR3 is TGCGCCAGCAGCCAAACTAGCGGGGGCACCTACGAGCAGTACTTC. Translated: CASSQTSGGTYEQYF.

This clonotype was observed at least ten times. This chain uses TRBV4-1 with TRBJ2-3; D tentatively fits TRBD1 or TRBD2 (5 bases each). Germline CDR1 and CDR2: MGHRA and YSYEKL. This CDR3 is 16 amino acids long. The ends were cut back, 0 bases at V and 6 bases at J, with 16 bases in the middle. The CDR3 spells CASSQDLDGAYDTQYF. The CDR3 DNA reads as TGCGCCAGCAGCCAAGATCTTGACGGGGCTTACGATACGCAGTATTTT.

This clonotype was found many times. This chain links TRBV18 with TRBJ2-5; tentative D call: TRBD1 (6 bases). The CDR3 totals 15 residues. Trimming cost V 1 base and J 5 bases, with 14 bases left between them. The germline V gene has CDR1 KGHSH and CDR2 LQKENI. The DNA of the CDR3 is TGTGCCAGCTCACCACGATCACAGGGTGCGGAGACCCAGTACTTC. This translates into CASSPRSQGAETQYF.

This clonotype was counted many times. This chain links TRBV4-2 with TRBJ1-4; D not resolved. The CDR3 runs 14 residues. V dropped 0 bases and J dropped 14 bases, with 16 bases sitting between them. CDR1 LGHNA and CDR2 YNFKEQ come from the germline V gene. CDR3 sequence (DNA): TGTGCCAGCAGCCAAGATGGCAGGCCCAGGAACCTGTTTTTT. This codes for CASSQDGRPRNLFF.